In this sample, the clone carrying this T cell receptor beta chain turned up many times. TCRdb analysed the RT-PCR reads with MiXCR anew, one entry per CDR3 protein. The table lists some 230,000 distinct CDR3 sequences, roughly 14% of them singletons, with 11% in the top ten. The data originate from a study of patients and donors after allogeneic stem cell transplantation. Trimming cost V 6 bases and J 4 bases; bases outside gene matches: 9. This CDR3 has 16 amino acids. The rearrangement links TRBV12-3 or TRBV12-4 to TRBJ2-2; 9 bases fit TRBD1. The sequence was obtained from a human donor who was either an allogeneic HSCT recipient or a stem cell or donor lymphocyte infusion donor (not recorded which). It is not recorded whose cells these are; they may come from a transplant donor. Sequencing was done on a sample of blood, either unsorted or a sorted T cell fraction (not recorded which). CDR3 DNA sequence: TGTGCCAGCAGGGCCACCGGGACAGGGACCACCGGGGAGCTGTTTTTT. As protein: CASRATGTGTTGELFF.